This TCR beta chain was documented in a study of blood T cell repertoires in COVID-19. Background on the study: PBMCs, B-cell-depleted T cells, or T cells were the source of the cDNA or gDNA that made up the material.

The CDR3 covers 15 residues. V lost 3 bases to trimming and J lost 3 bases, with 14 bases between them. The V gene's germline CDR1 is SGHTA and CDR2 FQGNSA. Exposed study participants had met a COVID-19 case within 2 weeks before entry. Assay: immunoSEQ multiplex PCR; the TCRdb copy retains only in-frame clones and omits some. The sample contains 200,000 to 250,000 clones, roughly four fifths of which appear only once. The sample consisted of PBMCs or T cells enriched from blood (not recorded which). The sequence was obtained from a woman between 45 and 65 years old who had been exposed to COVID-19. This chain connects TRBV7-2 to TRBJ2-5, with TRBD2 as a possible D gene (5 bases). This CDR3 reads CASSFLGRAEETQYF. CDR3 bases: TGTGCCAGCAGCTTTCTCGGGCGGGCAGAAGAGACCCAGTACTTC.